The table lists the clone carrying this T cell receptor beta chain with a count of one. The CDR3 is made up of 15 amino acids. The germline gives CDR1 SGHTA, CDR2 FQGNSA. Trimming removed 3 bases at V and 0 bases at J, with 11 bases between. This entry is derived from a study of T cell responses to AZD1222 COVID-19 vaccine. Only in-frame clones appear in the TCRdb table, and some are missing; sequencing was by immunoSEQ multiplex PCR. Seen here are about 150,000 clones, around 90% observed once, and the top ten hold around 1.3%. J is TRBJ1-2 and V is TRBV7-2, with D unresolved. The source was peripheral blood, collected on day 0 of AZD1222 vaccination. The origin of this receptor is an adult in good health. The CDR3 DNA reads as TGTGCCAGCAGCTTCGCGGGGAGGGCTAACTATGGCTACACCTTC. It is translated as CASSFAGRANYGYTF.